This entry is about one T cell receptor beta chain. Germline V CDR1 and CDR2: SGHTA, FQGNSA. CDR3 length equals 15 residues. The trim removed 4 bases at V and 5 bases at J, leaving 8 bases unmatched. This record belongs to a study of T cell changes during pregnancy in multiple sclerosis. This table comes from immunoSEQ multiplex PCR, and its TCRdb copy is limited to in-frame clones, with some not included. The data hold over 45,000 clones, with 80% to 90% observed a single time. The TCR comes from a female donor with multiple sclerosis, enrolled in a pregnancy study. The chain employs TRBV7-2 and TRBJ2-7, with 10 bases fitting TRBD2. The sequenced sample was CD4+ T cells from peripheral blood mononuclear cells, obtained in the third trimester of pregnancy. Here the CDR3 reads CASSSSGGPGNEQYF. The CDR3 nucleotides read TGTGCCAGCAGCTCTAGCGGGGGCCCTGGGAACGAGCAGTACTTC.